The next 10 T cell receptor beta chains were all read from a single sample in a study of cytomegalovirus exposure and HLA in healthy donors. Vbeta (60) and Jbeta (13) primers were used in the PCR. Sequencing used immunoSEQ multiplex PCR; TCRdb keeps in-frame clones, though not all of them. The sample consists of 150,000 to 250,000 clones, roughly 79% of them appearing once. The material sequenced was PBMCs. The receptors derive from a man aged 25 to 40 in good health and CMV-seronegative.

The CDR3 coding sequence is TGCGCCAGCAGCCAAGTAGGGGCAGGGGGTCCGGCAGATACGCAGTATTTT. It is translated as CASSQVGAGGPADTQYF. V gene TRBV4-1 combines with J gene TRBJ2-3; 7 bases line up with TRBD1. The ends lost 1 base at V and 4 bases at J; junction bases unmatched: 11. Germline CDR1 MGHRA, CDR2 YSYEKL. The CDR3 totals 17 residues.

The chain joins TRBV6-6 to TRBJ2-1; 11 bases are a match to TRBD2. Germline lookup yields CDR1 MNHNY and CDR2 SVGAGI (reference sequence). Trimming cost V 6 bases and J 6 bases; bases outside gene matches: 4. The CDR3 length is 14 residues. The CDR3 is CASRGLAGGNEQFF. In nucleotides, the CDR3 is TGTGCCAGCAGGGGGCTAGCGGGGGGCAATGAGCAGTTCTTC.

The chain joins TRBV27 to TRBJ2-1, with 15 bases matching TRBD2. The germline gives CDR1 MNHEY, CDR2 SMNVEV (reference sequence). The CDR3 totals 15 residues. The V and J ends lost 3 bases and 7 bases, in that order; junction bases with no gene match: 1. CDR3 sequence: CASSLGLAGGNEQFF. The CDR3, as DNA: TGTGCCAGCAGTTTGGGACTAGCGGGAGGAAATGAGCAGTTCTTC.

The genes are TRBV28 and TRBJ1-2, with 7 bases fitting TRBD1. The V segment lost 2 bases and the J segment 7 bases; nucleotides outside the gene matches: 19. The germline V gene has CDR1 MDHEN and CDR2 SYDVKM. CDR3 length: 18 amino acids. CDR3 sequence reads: CASSLTGVPSPPVGGYTF. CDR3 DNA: TGTGCCAGCAGTTTAACAGGGGTCCCTTCCCCCCCTGTTGGTGGCTACACCTTC.

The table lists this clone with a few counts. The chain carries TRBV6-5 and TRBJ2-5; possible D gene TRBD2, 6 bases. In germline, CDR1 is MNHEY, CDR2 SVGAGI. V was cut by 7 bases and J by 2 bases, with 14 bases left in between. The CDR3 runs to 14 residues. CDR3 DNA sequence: TGTGCCAGCAAACGCGGAGGGCAGCAAGAGACCCAGTACTTC. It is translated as CASKRGGQQETQYF.

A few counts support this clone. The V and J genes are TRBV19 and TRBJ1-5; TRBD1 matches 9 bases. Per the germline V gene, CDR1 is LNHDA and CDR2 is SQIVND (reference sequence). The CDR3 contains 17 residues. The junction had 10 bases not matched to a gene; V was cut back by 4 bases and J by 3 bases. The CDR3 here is CASSTYWDREVNQPQHF. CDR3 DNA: TGTGCCAGTAGTACTTACTGGGACAGGGAGGTCAATCAGCCCCAGCATTTT.

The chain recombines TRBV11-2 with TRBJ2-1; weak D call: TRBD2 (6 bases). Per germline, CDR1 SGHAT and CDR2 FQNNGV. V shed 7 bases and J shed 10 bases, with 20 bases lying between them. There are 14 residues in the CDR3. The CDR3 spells CASIITPTSTEQFF. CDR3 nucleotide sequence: TGTGCCAGCATCATAACCCCGACTAGTACCGAGCAGTTCTTC.

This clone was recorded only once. CDR3: CASSIKVGTSGNNEQFF. The CDR3 coding sequence is TGTGCCAGTAGTATAAAGGTCGGGACTAGCGGGAACAATGAGCAGTTCTTC. The chain is built from TRBV19 and TRBJ2-1; 13 nucleotides align to TRBD2. Germline-derived CDR1 and CDR2 are LNHDA and SQIVND (reference sequence). Germline trimming cut 2 bases from V and 5 bases from J; bases unmatched to any gene: 6. The CDR3 runs to 17 residues.

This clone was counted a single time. The DNA of the CDR3 is TGTGCCAGTAGTATCCCGTTGGGCAGTCGGAACACTGAAGCTTTCTTT. This gives the protein CASSIPLGSRNTEAFF. The chain links TRBV19 to TRBJ1-1, with D uncertain. Deletions cut 3 bases from V and 1 base from J, with 15 bases between. Germline loops: CDR1 LNHDA, CDR2 SQIVND (reference sequence). The CDR3 length is 16 residues.

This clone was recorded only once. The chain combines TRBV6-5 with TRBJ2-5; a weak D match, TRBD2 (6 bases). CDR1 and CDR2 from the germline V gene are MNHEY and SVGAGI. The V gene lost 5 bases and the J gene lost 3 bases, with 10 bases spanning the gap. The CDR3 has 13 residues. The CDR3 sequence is CASSQWGEETQYF. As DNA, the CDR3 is TGTGCCAGCAGTCAGTGGGGGGAAGAGACCCAGTACTTC.